These T cell receptor beta chains were read from a single sample in a study of post-analysis software for immune sequencing data. TCRdb passed the PCR reads through MiXCR, listing each CDR3 protein once. Among roughly 410,000 distinct CDR3 sequences listed, approximately 33% were seen once. The sequenced material came from blood. Receptors originate from a girl aged 5 to 17 with multiple sclerosis. Both conserved end residues are part of each CDR3. D genes are given only for firm matches. Not all rows give a size; the values are once, few, many and, for expanded clones, a class.

CDR3aa: CSALRQGAVGYTF; CDR3nt: TGCAGTGCTCTCCGACAGGGGGCGGTTGGCTACACCTTC; j_gene: TRBJ1-2; d_gene: TRBD1; abundance: many; v_gene: TRBV20-1
CDR3aa: CASSPQLLATGETQYF; CDR3nt: TGTGCCAGCAGCCCCCAGTTACTAGCTACGGGCGAGACCCAGTACTTC; j_gene: TRBJ2-5; d_gene: -; abundance: few; v_gene: TRBV9
CDR3aa: CASSQGTSPEQYF; CDR3nt: TGTGCCAGCAGCCAAGGGACCTCCCCCGAGCAGTACTTC; j_gene: TRBJ2-7; d_gene: -; abundance: few; v_gene: TRBV14
CDR3aa: CASKGESQETQYF; CDR3nt: TGTGCCAGCAAGGGAGAGTCACAAGAGACCCAGTACTTC; j_gene: TRBJ2-5; d_gene: -; abundance: -; v_gene: TRBV6-2/TRBV6-3
CDR3aa: CASSQDQGASGNTIYF; CDR3nt: TGCGCCAGCAGCCAAGACCAGGGGGCCTCTGGAAACACCATATATTTT; j_gene: TRBJ1-3; d_gene: TRBD1; abundance: -; v_gene: TRBV4-1
CDR3aa: CASSLLPGLRGDTQYF; CDR3nt: TGTGCCAGCAGCCTCCTTCCGGGCCTACGGGGGGATACGCAGTATTTT; j_gene: TRBJ2-3; d_gene: -; abundance: -; v_gene: TRBV7-2
CDR3aa: CASSVAGPDTQYF; CDR3nt: TGTGCCAGCAGCGTAGCCGGGCCAGATACGCAGTATTTT; j_gene: TRBJ2-3; d_gene: -; abundance: -; v_gene: TRBV9
CDR3aa: CATRGTGPNTEAFF; CDR3nt: TGTGCCACCAGAGGGACAGGACCGAACACTGAAGCTTTCTTT; j_gene: TRBJ1-1; d_gene: TRBD1; abundance: once; v_gene: TRBV24-1
CDR3aa: CASSLLVQGAYNEQFF; CDR3nt: TGCGCCAGCAGCTTGTTAGTACAGGGGGCCTACAATGAGCAGTTCTTC; j_gene: TRBJ2-1; d_gene: TRBD1; abundance: -; v_gene: TRBV5-1
CDR3aa: CASSFTSGGLSYEQYF; CDR3nt: TGTGCCAGCAGCTTTACTAGCGGGGGGCTTTCCTACGAGCAGTACTTC; j_gene: TRBJ2-7; d_gene: TRBD2; abundance: -; v_gene: TRBV5-6
CDR3aa: CASVKGSGGPGNEQFF; CDR3nt: TGCGCCAGCGTTAAAGGGAGCGGGGGGCCAGGCAATGAGCAGTTCTTC; j_gene: TRBJ2-1; d_gene: TRBD2; abundance: -; v_gene: TRBV5-1
CDR3aa: CASSPARTGGAQTQYF; CDR3nt: TGCGCCAGCAGCCCCGCTCGGACAGGGGGCGCTCAGACCCAGTACTTC; j_gene: TRBJ2-5; d_gene: TRBD1; abundance: few; v_gene: TRBV5-1
CDR3aa: CASSLSSEREQYF; CDR3nt: TGTGCCAGCAGCTTATCCAGCGAGCGGGAGCAGTACTTC; j_gene: TRBJ2-4; d_gene: TRBD2; abundance: -; v_gene: TRBV7-9
CDR3aa: CASSQGVAGGHEQFF; CDR3nt: TGCGCCAGCAGCCAAGGAGTAGCGGGGGGCCATGAGCAGTTCTTC; j_gene: TRBJ2-1; d_gene: TRBD2; abundance: few; v_gene: TRBV4-3
CDR3aa: CASSFKGTRAWDEQFF; CDR3nt: TGTGCCAGCAGCTTTAAGGGTACCAGGGCCTGGGATGAGCAGTTCTTC; j_gene: TRBJ2-1; d_gene: -; abundance: -; v_gene: TRBV7-8
CDR3aa: CASSLVAEGRQTQYF; CDR3nt: TGTGCCAGCAGCTTAGTGGCAGAGGGCCGCCAGACCCAGTACTTC; j_gene: TRBJ2-5; d_gene: -; abundance: few; v_gene: TRBV11-2
CDR3aa: CASSWSGGDYNEQFF; CDR3nt: TGTGCCAGCAGCTGGAGCGGGGGGGACTACAATGAGCAGTTCTTC; j_gene: TRBJ2-1; d_gene: TRBD2; abundance: few; v_gene: TRBV7-3
CDR3aa: CASSNPNTEAFF; CDR3nt: TGTGCCAGCTCGAACCCGAACACTGAAGCTTTCTTT; j_gene: TRBJ1-1; d_gene: -; abundance: few; v_gene: TRBV12-3/TRBV12-4
CDR3aa: CASSLNRVGGYTF; CDR3nt: TGTGCCAGCAGTTTGAACAGGGTCGGCGGCTACACCTTC; j_gene: TRBJ1-2; d_gene: -; abundance: few; v_gene: TRBV6-5
CDR3aa: CASSFAGKSSYNEQFF; CDR3nt: TGCGCCAGCAGCTTCGCGGGGAAGAGCTCCTACAATGAGCAGTTCTTC; j_gene: TRBJ2-1; d_gene: -; abundance: -; v_gene: TRBV5-1
CDR3aa: CASSQEWQGRGETQYF; CDR3nt: TGCGCCAGCAGCCAAGAGTGGCAGGGCCGGGGAGAGACCCAGTACTTC; j_gene: TRBJ2-5; d_gene: -; abundance: -; v_gene: TRBV4-3
CDR3aa: CASSYEKGRYYEQYF; CDR3nt: TGTGCCAGCAGTTACGAAAAGGGCCGCTACTACGAGCAGTACTTC; j_gene: TRBJ2-7; d_gene: -; abundance: -; v_gene: TRBV6-6
CDR3aa: CATAGAQNNEQFF; CDR3nt: TGTGCCACAGCGGGGGCCCAGAACAATGAGCAGTTCTTC; j_gene: TRBJ2-1; d_gene: TRBD2; abundance: few; v_gene: TRBV24-1
CDR3aa: CASSFRPDGGFNSPLHF; CDR3nt: TGTGCCAGCAGCTTTCGACCGGACGGGGGCTTTAATTCACCCCTCCACTTT; j_gene: TRBJ1-6; d_gene: -; abundance: -; v_gene: TRBV5-5
CDR3aa: CASSNRLTVMNTEAFF; CDR3nt: TGTGCCAGCAGCAACAGACTAACCGTCATGAACACTGAAGCTTTCTTT; j_gene: TRBJ1-1; d_gene: -; abundance: -; v_gene: TRBV6-5
CDR3aa: CSASPDRLGVTDTQYF; CDR3nt: TGCAGTGCTAGCCCCGACAGGTTAGGGGTCACAGATACGCAGTATTTT; j_gene: TRBJ2-3; d_gene: -; abundance: many; v_gene: TRBV20-1
CDR3aa: CSVLATADTQYF; CDR3nt: TGCAGCGTTCTCGCAACCGCAGATACGCAGTATTTT; j_gene: TRBJ2-3; d_gene: -; abundance: few; v_gene: TRBV29-1